This note documents a single T cell receptor (beta chain) sequence. Its matching antigen is unknown. TCRdb's table, derived via immunoSEQ multiplex PCR, lists solely in-frame clones and lacks some. The table has about 350,000 clones, roughly 90% seen once; the top ten hold 6.4%. Germline V lookup: CDR1 SGHNT, CDR2 YENEEA. There are 15 residues in the CDR3. Trimming took 3 bases from V and 4 from J; bases not matched to a gene: 6. The data are from a study of Ad26.COV2.S vaccination and SARS-CoV-2 variants. Across the whole study: Donor participated within the Ad26.COV2.S arm of the COV1001 trial. Study-wide results and caveats: Non-spike TCR breadth showed similarity between vaccine and placebo recipients.

Specified treatment: over 15 received Ad26.COV2.S at low or high dose, single or two shots; roughly 5 received placebo; per-sample allocation not given. On day 63 after the first injection, vaccine and placebo recipients gave samples. The chain recombines TRBV11-3 with TRBJ2-7, with 10 bases that match TRBD2. The input for sequencing was peripheral blood, taken in a trial of Ad26.COV2.S vaccine versus placebo. The clonotype comes from a person aged 18-65 years who received the Ad26.COV2.S COVID-19 vaccine or a placebo. Written as DNA, the CDR3 is TGTGCCAGCAGCTTCCAAAGCGGGAGGGGGTACGAGCAGTACTTC. Encoded protein: CASSFQSGRGYEQYF.